What follows are 28 T cell receptor beta chains derived from one specimen sequenced in a study of glioma-infiltrating T cells. TCR alpha and beta CDR3 regions were amplified from RNA using iRepertoire nested multiplex PCR. TCRdb redid the calling of the multiplex PCR reads with MiXCR, one entry per CDR3 protein. The profile shows about 410,000 distinct CDR3 sequences, 35% to 45% of them singletons. Specimen: glioma tissue, nonneoplastic brain tissue, or PBMCs (not recorded which). These receptors all stem from a human donor with low-grade glioma or glioblastoma, undergoing nonglioma brain surgery, or in good health (not recorded which).

This sequence joins TRBV5-1 and TRBJ2-7, with D possibly matching TRBD2 (5 bases). CDR3 length: 14 amino acids. V dropped 0 bases and J dropped 3 bases, with 10 bases sitting between them. Per the germline V gene, CDR1 is SGHRS and CDR2 is YFSETQ. The CDR3 loop reads CASSLAPRDYEQYF. The DNA of the CDR3 is TGCGCCAGCAGCTTGGCTCCGAGGGACTACGAGCAGTACTTC.

The J gene is TRBJ2-7, the V gene TRBV6-2 or TRBV6-3; D remains unclear. V was pared by 2 bases and J by 5 bases, with 13 bases between. The germline V gene has CDR1 MNHEY and CDR2 SVGEGT. This CDR3 has 14 residues. CDR3 DNA sequence: TGTGCCAGCAGTTACAGACCTCAGACCCACGAGCAGTACTTC. Residues: CASSYRPQTHEQYF.

As regards this clonotype: One base away lies a much larger clone, so this may be a sequencing read error. The chain combines TRBV15 with TRBJ2-1; D gene uncertain. This CDR3 spans 12 amino acids. The V gene lost 8 bases and the J gene lost 9 bases, with 14 bases spanning the gap. Germline V CDR1 and CDR2: LNHNV, YYDKDF (reference sequence). CDR3: CATSAYAGEQFF. The CDR3 nucleotides are TGTGCCACCTCAGCCTACGCCGGTGAGCAGTTCTTC. Supplemented by reference TRBV15 and TRBJ2-1, the full variable domain reads DAMVIQNPRYQVTQFGKPVTLSCSQTLNHNVMYWYQQKSSQAPKLLFHYYDKDFNNEADTPDNFQSRRPNTSFCFLDIRSPGLGDTAMYLCATSAYAGEQFFGPGTRLTVL.

Regarding this clonotype: A read error is possible here, since a much larger clone lies one base away. V gene TRBV15 combines with J gene TRBJ2-1; 10 bases fit TRBD1. The germline gives CDR1 LNHNV, CDR2 YYDKDF (reference sequence). Losses at the gene ends were 5 bases for V and 7 bases for J; bases not matched to a gene: 5. The CDR3 covers 14 residues. CDR3 in DNA: TGTGCCACCAGCGGCGACAGGGGGCGAAATGAGCAGTTCTTC. The encoded protein is CATSGDRGRNEQFF. Full variable domain (missing parts from reference TRBV15 and TRBJ2-1): DAMVIQNPRYQVTQFGKPVTLSCSQTLNHNVMYWYQQKSSQAPKLLFHYYDKDFNNEADTPDNFQSRRPNTSFCFLDIRSPGLGDTAMYLCATSGDRGRNEQFFGPGTRLTVL.

This chain uses TRBV4-2 with TRBJ1-1, with a tentative D call TRBD1 (5 bases). Per the germline V gene, CDR1 is LGHNA and CDR2 is YNFKEQ. The CDR3 has 16 amino acids. V was clipped by 0 bases and J by 4 bases, with 15 bases between them. In DNA, the CDR3 is TGTGCCAGCAGCCAAGAGGACCCCTTTGGGGCCACTGAAGCTTTCTTT. This sequence encodes CASSQEDPFGATEAFF.

This clonotype was counted only a few times. The V gene is TRBV7-9, the J gene TRBJ1-5, with D perhaps TRBD1 (6 bases). Germline-derived CDR1 and CDR2 are SEHNR and FQNEAQ (reference sequence). The CDR3 spans 16 residues. Trimming stripped 5 bases from V and 1 base from J, with 15 bases between. CDR3 sequence reads: CASSSNREGSNQPQHF. In nucleotides, the CDR3 is TGTGCCAGCAGCAGTAACAGGGAAGGGAGCAATCAGCCCCAGCATTTT.

This rearrangement joins TRBV20-1 to TRBJ2-1; D ambiguous. The CDR3 runs 11 residues. Germline V gene sequence: CDR1 DFQATT, CDR2 SNEGSKA (reference sequence). With 0 bases removed from V and 7 bases from J, the gap between germline ends came to 4 bases. This chain's CDR3 is CSARDVNEQFF. CDR3 sequence (DNA): TGCAGTGCTAGAGATGTAAATGAGCAGTTCTTC.

This sequence joins TRBV7-9 and TRBJ2-5; unclear D gene. Germline loops: CDR1 SEHNR, CDR2 FQNEAQ (reference sequence). The CDR3 extends over 14 amino acids. Trimming took 4 bases from V and 0 from J, leaving 9 bases between them. CDR3 bases: TGTGCCAGCAGCTATCGCCTGTACCAAGAGACCCAGTACTTC. Its protein product is CASSYRLYQETQYF.

The gene calls are TRBV6-1 and TRBJ1-6; D is ambiguous. The V and J ends lost 2 bases and 3 bases respectively, with 14 bases between them. Germline assignment: CDR1 MNHNS and CDR2 SASEGT. This CDR3 has 17 residues. CDR3 region: CASSEWRASFYNSPLHF. The CDR3 DNA is TGTGCCAGCAGTGAATGGAGGGCTTCCTTCTATAATTCACCCCTCCACTTT.

Notes on this clonotype: One base away lies a much larger clone, so this may be a sequencing read error. The chain couples TRBV28 to TRBJ2-1, with 9 bases that match TRBD2. Germline V gene data show CDR1 as MDHEN and CDR2 as SYDVKM. The CDR3 has 16 residues. CDR3 in DNA: TGTGCCAGCATTCTCCAACTGGGACTAGCTTTCAATGTGCAGTTCTTC. This sequence encodes CASILQLGLAFNVQFF. Looking up the rest from reference TRBV28 and TRBJ2-1 gives the full variable domain: DVKVTQSSRYLVKRTGEKVFLECVQDMDHENMFWYRQDPGLGLRLIYFSYDVKMKEKGDIPEGYSVSREKKERFSLILESASTNQTSMYLCASILQLGLAFNVQFFGPGTRLTVL.

The rearrangement uses TRBV7-6 and TRBJ2-7, with a possible D match to TRBD2 (5 bases). Trimming cost V 1 base and J 0 bases, with 10 bases left between them. Germline V gives CDR1 SGHVS, CDR2 FNYEAQ. CDR3 length: 15 residues. The CDR3 DNA is TGTGCCAGCAGCTTAGAAGTACGGGGCTCCTACGAGCAGTACTTC. This encodes CASSLEVRGSYEQYF.

This clonotype was seen repeatedly, ten times or more. This chain uses TRBV7-2 with TRBJ1-2; D is unclear. Germline V gives CDR1 SGHTA, CDR2 FQGNSA. The length of the CDR3 is 13 residues. With 5 bases removed from V and 0 bases from J, the gap between germline ends came to 7 bases. The CDR3 sequence is CASSPQANYGYTF. In DNA, the CDR3 is TGTGCCAGCAGCCCACAAGCTAACTATGGCTACACCTTC.

Comment on this clonotype: A much larger clone differs from this one at a single base, so this may be a read error. The gene calls are TRBV20-1 and TRBJ1-2; a weak D match, TRBD1 (6 bases). CDR3 size: 14 residues. Germline CDR1 is DFQATT and CDR2 is SNEGSKA (reference sequence). CDR3 sequence reads: CGARDGTRNYGYTF. The CDR3, as DNA: TGCGGTGCTAGAGATGGGACACGTAACTATGGCTACACCTTC.

This clonotype has a handful of counts. This sequence joins TRBV7-2 and TRBJ2-7; either TRBD1 or TRBD2 may supply D (5 bases each). Per germline, CDR1 SGHTA and CDR2 FQGNSA. Trimming took 6 bases from V and 3 from J, leaving 12 bases between them. The CDR3 consists of 13 residues. The CDR3 coding sequence is TGTGCCAGCAGTCGGGACCGAAACTACGAGCAGTACTTC. Encoded protein: CASSRDRNYEQYF.

About this clonotype: Germline and junction disagree at one end, which may indicate a read error. The genes are TRBV27 and TRBJ2-7; D is possibly TRBD1 (6 bases). This CDR3 has 14 residues. Germline values: CDR1 MNHEY, CDR2 SMNVEV (reference sequence). Here the CDR3 reads CASSLHRDLYGQYF. CDR3 nucleotides: TGTGCAAGCAGTCTTCACAGGGATCTCTACGGGCAGTACTTC.

The V and J genes are TRBV28 and TRBJ2-5; TRBD1 matches 9 bases. V was pared by 3 bases and J by 1 base, with 9 bases of the junction left unmatched. The CDR3 consists of 17 residues. Germline V gene sequence: CDR1 MDHEN, CDR2 SYDVKM. The CDR3 region is CASSLALWDRVQETQYF. DNA of the CDR3: TGTGCCAGCAGTTTGGCTCTCTGGGACAGGGTCCAAGAGACCCAGTACTTC.

J is TRBJ2-7 and V is TRBV25-1; perhaps TRBD1 as D (6 bases). The V end lost 2 bases, the J end lost 3 bases, and 14 bases lay between the germline ends. Germline V lookup: CDR1 MGHDK, CDR2 SYGVNS. This CDR3 is built from 15 residues. The chain's CDR3 is CASSEAGAGDYEQYF. CDR3 nucleotide sequence: TGTGCCAGCAGTGAAGCTGGGGCAGGGGACTACGAGCAGTACTTC.

The chain carries TRBV15 and TRBJ2-1; TRBD1 aligns across 9 bases. The J segment lost 8 bases and the V segment lost 1 base, leaving 6 bases of the junction unmatched. Germline V gene data show CDR1 as LNHNV and CDR2 as YYDKDF (reference sequence). CDR3 length: 15 residues. As DNA, the CDR3 is TGTGCCACCAGCAGAGTGGGGACAGGGAGCCATGAGCAGTTCTTC. It specifies CATSRVGTGSHEQFF.

V and J are TRBV20-1 and TRBJ1-2; tentatively, D is TRBD1 (6 bases). Trimming removed 3 bases at V and 2 bases at J, with 16 bases between. The CDR3 is made up of 15 amino acids. Germline CDR1 reads DFQATT; CDR2 reads SNEGSKA (reference sequence). CDR3 nucleotides: TGCAGTGCTAGGTCCCCCAGGGGCGCAAACTATGGCTACACCTTC. Protein sequence: CSARSPRGANYGYTF.

Comment on this clonotype: The junction departs from germline at one end; a sequencing error may be responsible. V and J are TRBV28 and TRBJ2-1; 12 nucleotides match TRBD2. The CDR3 consists of 16 residues. Germline V CDR1 and CDR2: MDHEN, SYDVKM. The CDR3 coding sequence is TGTGCCAGCAGCAAATCTAGCGGGAGGGTCGGGAATGAGCTGTTCTTC. Translated: CASSKSSGRVGNELFF.

The table lists this clonotype with a few counts. This chain connects TRBV27 to TRBJ1-2; a possible D gene is TRBD1 (6 bases). The V end was cut by 5 bases, the J end by 6 bases, with 28 bases between. From germline, CDR1 is MNHEY and CDR2 SMNVEV (reference sequence). This CDR3 has 18 amino acids. For the CDR3, the DNA is TGTGCCAGCAGTCCATCTTTCCGGGACACGGCGCGGGGGGATGGCTACACCTTC. Translating gives CASSPSFRDTARGDGYTF.

The chain joins TRBV18 to TRBJ2-3; 7 bases align to TRBD2. The CDR3 extends over 18 amino acids. With V trimmed by 3 bases and J by 2 bases, 14 bases remained unmatched. CDR1 is KGHSH and CDR2 is LQKENI in the germline V gene. Here the CDR3 DNA reads TGTGCCAGCTCACCCCCGGGACTACTCCGACACTACACAGATACGCAGTATTTT. It encodes CASSPPGLLRHYTDTQYF.

The CDR3 region is CAAGTYEQFF. CDR3 in DNA: TGTGCGGCGGGAACCTACGAGCAGTTCTTC. This sequence joins TRBV27 and TRBJ2-1; D is perhaps TRBD2 (6 bases). CDR3 length: 10 residues. CDR1 is MNHEY, CDR2 SMNVEV, per germline (reference sequence).

The sample holds many counts of this clonotype. This sequence joins TRBV6-5 and TRBJ2-3; 11 bases fit TRBD2. The germline CDR1 and CDR2 sequences are MNHEY and SVGAGI. The CDR3 contains 15 residues. With 4 bases clipped from V and 4 bases from J, the junction kept 4 bases outside the gene matches. The CDR3 spells CASSSLAGGADTQYF. CDR3 nucleotide sequence: TGTGCCAGCAGTTCTCTAGCGGGAGGTGCAGATACGCAGTATTTT.

This clonotype has ten or more counts. This chain links TRBV28 with TRBJ1-2; D is unresolved. Germline V gives CDR1 MDHEN, CDR2 SYDVKM. The ends were cut back, 6 bases at V and 5 bases at J, with 13 bases in the middle. The CDR3 is 13 amino acids. The CDR3 is CASSLVGFYGYTF. CDR3 in DNA: TGTGCCAGCAGCCTGGTGGGTTTTTATGGCTACACCTTC.

The CDR3 loop reads CASSLRPINQETQYF. The DNA of the CDR3 is TGTGCCAGCAGTTTAAGGCCTATAAACCAAGAGACCCAGTACTTC. This chain links TRBV28 with TRBJ2-5; no reliable D call. From germline, CDR1 is MDHEN and CDR2 SYDVKM. V lost 2 bases and J 0 bases, leaving 10 bases between the germline ends. This CDR3 has 15 amino acids.

This clonotype was detected many times. The V call is TRBV6-2 or TRBV6-3, the J call TRBJ1-1; maybe TRBD1 (6 bases). The V end was cut by 5 bases, the J end by 0 bases, with 10 bases between. Germline V gene data show CDR1 as MNHEY and CDR2 as SVGEGT. The CDR3 sequence is 14 residues long. CDR3 nucleotides: TGTGCCAGCAGTCCGGGGGGCTTGAACACTGAAGCTTTCTTT. As protein: CASSPGGLNTEAFF.

This clonotype has at least ten counts. The gene calls are TRBV6-1 and TRBJ2-2; the match to TRBD2 covers 13 bases. V was pared by 6 bases and J by 7 bases, with 8 bases of the junction left unmatched. CDR1 is MNHNS and CDR2 is SASEGT in the germline V gene. This CDR3 region has 16 residues. The chain's CDR3 is CASRKRLAGGIGELFF. The CDR3 bases are TGTGCCAGCAGAAAGAGACTAGCGGGAGGAATCGGGGAGCTGTTTTTT.